This paragraph reports one TCR beta chain. Its antigen is currently unknown. This sample is drawn from a study of cytomegalovirus exposure and HLA in healthy donors. In germline, CDR1 is SNHLY, CDR2 FYNNEI. Trimming removed 4 bases from V and 6 bases from J, with 18 bases in between. This CDR3 region has 15 residues. Study-wide results and caveats: Within the 100 to 150 validation repertoires, first-cohort TCR clusters tended to co-occur, according to a later analysis.

Clones were sequenced by immunoSEQ multiplex PCR, and TCRdb holds only the in-frame ones, with some missing. The data contain tens of thousands of clones, roughly 94% of them singletons. V usage is TRBV2 and J usage is TRBJ1-1; D perhaps matches TRBD1 (5 bases). The source is a woman between 18 and 29 years old in good health and CMV-seronegative. Sequencing used PBMCs. In DNA, the CDR3 is TGTGCCAGCAGTGTTGACAGCCCCGTAAGCGCTGAAGCTTTCTTT. It yields the protein CASSVDSPVSAEAFF.